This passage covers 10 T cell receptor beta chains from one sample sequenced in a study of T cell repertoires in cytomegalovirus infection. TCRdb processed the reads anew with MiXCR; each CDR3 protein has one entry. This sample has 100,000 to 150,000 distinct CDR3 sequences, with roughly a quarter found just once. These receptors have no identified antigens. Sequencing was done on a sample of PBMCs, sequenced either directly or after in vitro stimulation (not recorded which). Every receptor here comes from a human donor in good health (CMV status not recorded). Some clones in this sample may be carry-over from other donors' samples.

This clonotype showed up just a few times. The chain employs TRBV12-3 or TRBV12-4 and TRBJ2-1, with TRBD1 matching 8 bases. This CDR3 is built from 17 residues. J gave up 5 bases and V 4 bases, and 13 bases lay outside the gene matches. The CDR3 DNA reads TGTGCCAGCAGTTGGACAGGGCCCCCTCCCCGCCACAATGAGCAGTTCTTC. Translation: CASSWTGPPPRHNEQFF.

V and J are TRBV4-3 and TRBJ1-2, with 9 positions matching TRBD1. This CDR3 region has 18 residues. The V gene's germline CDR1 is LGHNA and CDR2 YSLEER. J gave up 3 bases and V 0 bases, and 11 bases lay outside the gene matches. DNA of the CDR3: TGCGCCAGCAGCCAAGAACCCGCCGGGACAGGGAATTACTATGGCTACACCTTC. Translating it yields CASSQEPAGTGNYYGYTF.

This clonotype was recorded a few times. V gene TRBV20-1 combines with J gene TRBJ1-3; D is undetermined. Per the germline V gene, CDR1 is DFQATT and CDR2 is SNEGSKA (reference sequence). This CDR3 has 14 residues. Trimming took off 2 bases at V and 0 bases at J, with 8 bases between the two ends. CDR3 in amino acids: CSARSDSSGNTIYF. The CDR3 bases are TGCAGTGCTAGATCCGATAGCTCTGGAAACACCATATATTTT.

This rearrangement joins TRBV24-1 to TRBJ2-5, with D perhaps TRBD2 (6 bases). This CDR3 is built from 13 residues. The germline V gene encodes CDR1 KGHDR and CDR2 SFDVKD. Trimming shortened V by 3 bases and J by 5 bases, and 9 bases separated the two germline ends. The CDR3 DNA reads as TGTGCCACCAGTGATCCAGGGAGGGAGACCCAGTACTTC. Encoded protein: CATSDPGRETQYF.

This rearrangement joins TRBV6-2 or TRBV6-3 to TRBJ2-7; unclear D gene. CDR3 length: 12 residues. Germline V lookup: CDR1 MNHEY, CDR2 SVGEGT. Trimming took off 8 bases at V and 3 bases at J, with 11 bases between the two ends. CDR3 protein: CASRNPNYEQYV. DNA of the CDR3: TGTGCCAGCCGTAACCCAAACTACGAGCAGTACGTC.

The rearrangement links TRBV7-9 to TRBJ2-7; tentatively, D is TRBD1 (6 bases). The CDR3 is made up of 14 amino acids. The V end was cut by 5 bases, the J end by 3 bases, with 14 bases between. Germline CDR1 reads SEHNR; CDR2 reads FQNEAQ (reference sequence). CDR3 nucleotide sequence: TGTGCCAGCAGCCCCCGGACAGTTGGCTACGAGCAGTACTTC. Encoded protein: CASSPRTVGYEQYF.

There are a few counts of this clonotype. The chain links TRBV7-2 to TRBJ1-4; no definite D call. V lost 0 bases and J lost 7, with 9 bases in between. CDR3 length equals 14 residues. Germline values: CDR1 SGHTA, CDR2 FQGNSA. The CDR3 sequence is CASSLAQRSEKLFF. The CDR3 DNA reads TGTGCCAGCAGCTTAGCGCAGAGGAGTGAAAAACTGTTTTTT.

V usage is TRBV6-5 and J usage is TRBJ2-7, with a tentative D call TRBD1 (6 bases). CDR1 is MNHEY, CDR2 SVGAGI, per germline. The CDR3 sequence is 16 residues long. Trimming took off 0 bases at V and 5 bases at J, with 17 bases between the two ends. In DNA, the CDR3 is TGTGCCAGCAGTTACTCCAGAACAGGGTCCGTCAACGAGCAGTACTTC. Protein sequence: CASSYSRTGSVNEQYF.

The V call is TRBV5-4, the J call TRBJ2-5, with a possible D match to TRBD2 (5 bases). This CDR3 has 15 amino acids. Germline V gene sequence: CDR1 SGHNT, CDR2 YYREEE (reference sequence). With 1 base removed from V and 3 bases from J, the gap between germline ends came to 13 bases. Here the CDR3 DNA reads TGTGCCAGCAGCTTGAGCGCGGGCCCCAAAGAGACCCAGTACTTC. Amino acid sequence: CASSLSAGPKETQYF.

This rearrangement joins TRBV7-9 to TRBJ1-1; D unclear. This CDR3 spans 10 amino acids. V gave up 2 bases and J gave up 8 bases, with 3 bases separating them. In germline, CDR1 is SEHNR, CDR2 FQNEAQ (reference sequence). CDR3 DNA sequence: TGTGCCAGCAGCTTAAAGGAAGCTTTCTTT. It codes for CASSLKEAFF.